Listed below are T cell receptor beta chains from one sample, sequenced in a study of control samples from healthy donors and cancer patients. Some clones are missing from TCRdb's copy, which holds only in-frame ones; the method was immunoSEQ multiplex PCR. The data hold roughly 100,000 clones, with around 88% observed a single time. The sequencing input was PBMCs. Source of these receptors: a man aged 60 to 75 with lung cancer. CDR3s include the opening cysteine and the closing phenylalanine or tryptophan. Each record gives: V gene, J gene, clone size, D gene, CDR3 protein, CDR3 DNA. A D gene is named only where the DNA matches it firmly. Clone size, where shown, is once, few, many, or a class for clones that have expanded.

>TRBV5-5|TRBJ1-3|NA|NA
CASSLFGGTGNTIYF
TGTGCCAGCAGCTTGTTCGGCGGTACTGGAAACACCATATATTTT
>TRBV12-3/TRBV12-4|TRBJ1-5|NA|NA
CASSSGVNQPQHF
TGTGCCAGCAGTTCGGGTGTAAATCAGCCCCAGCATTTT
>TRBV25-1|TRBJ2-7|NA|NA
CASSESSGLPTSYEQYF
TGTGCCAGCAGTGAATCTTCCGGGTTACCGACCTCCTACGAGCAGTACTTC
>TRBV5-1|TRBJ1-4|once|NA
CASSLRDLSSEKLFF
TGCGCCAGCAGCTTACGGGACCTTTCTAGTGAAAAACTGTTTTTT
>TRBV10-3|TRBJ2-1|once|NA
CAISDPGWGNEQFF
TGTGCCATCAGTGATCCGGGGTGGGGGAATGAGCAGTTCTTC
>TRBV7-9|TRBJ1-2|NA|NA
CASSPAWEKSGYTF
TGTGCCAGCAGCCCAGCGTGGGAGAAGAGCGGCTACACCTTC
>TRBV5-6|TRBJ1-2|NA|NA
CASSLSFTFTNYGYTF
TGTGCCAGCAGCCTATCATTCACTTTTACTAACTATGGCTACACCTTC
>TRBV6-5|TRBJ2-7|NA|NA
CASSRNGQYEQYF
TGTGCCAGCAGCCGCAACGGCCAGTACGAGCAGTACTTC
>TRBV4-1|TRBJ2-3|NA|TRBD2
CASSQSSGGGFRDTQYF
TGCGCCAGCAGCCAGTCTAGCGGGGGGGGTTTCAGAGATACGCAGTATTTT
>TRBV27|TRBJ1-3|NA|NA
CASRPTFSGNTIYF
TGTGCCAGCAGGCCCACCTTCTCTGGAAACACCATATATTTT
>TRBV9|TRBJ2-1|NA|NA
CASSAQMYYGYNEQFF
TGTGCCAGCAGCGCACAGATGTATTACGGGTACAATGAGCAGTTCTTC
>TRBV3-1/TRBV3-2|TRBJ1-1|NA|TRBD1
CASNDRGSIEAFF
TGTGCCAGCAACGACAGGGGGTCTATCGAAGCTTTCTTT
>TRBV6-6|TRBJ2-7|NA|TRBD1
CASRSGETGTYEQYF
TGTGCCAGCAGATCAGGGGAGACAGGGACCTACGAGCAGTACTTC
>TRBV30|TRBJ1-1|NA|NA
CAWRWAPSSTEAFF
TGTGCCTGGAGGTGGGCCCCCTCTAGCACTGAAGCTTTCTTT
>TRBV7-9|TRBJ1-2|NA|NA
CASSLVLSIRGYGYTF
TGTGCCAGCAGCTTAGTACTCTCTATCCGGGGCTATGGCTACACCTTC
>TRBV13|TRBJ2-7|few|NA
CASSFYGAYEQYF
TGTGCCAGCAGCTTCTACGGAGCCTACGAGCAGTACTTC
>TRBV6-1|TRBJ2-7|NA|TRBD1
CASSEAPGQGYEQYF
TGTGCCAGCAGTGAAGCCCCGGGACAGGGCTACGAGCAGTACTTC
>TRBV6-5|TRBJ1-1|once|TRBD1
CASSRTGTGVTEAFF
TGTGCCAGCAGTCGTACCGGGACAGGGGTCACTGAAGCTTTCTTT
>TRBV10-3|TRBJ1-2|NA|NA
CAISETLQDSQAF
TGTGCCATCAGTGAGACCTTACAGGATTCCCAGGCCTTC
>TRBV3-1/TRBV3-2|TRBJ1-2|NA|NA
CASSHERLGGYTF
TGTGCCAGCAGCCATGAACGGCTTGGTGGCTACACCTTC
>TRBV25-1|TRBJ1-2|few|NA
CASSEYRQDRFNGYTF
TGTGCCAGCAGTGAATATCGCCAGGACCGATTTAATGGCTACACCTTC
>TRBV7-9|TRBJ1-1|NA|TRBD1
CASTIIGTGRMNTEAFF
TGTGCCAGCACTATCATAGGGACAGGGAGGATGAACACTGAAGCTTTCTTT
>TRBV7-8|TRBJ1-2|NA|NA
CASSPSGPNYGYTF
TGTGCCAGCAGCCCAAGTGGCCCTAACTATGGCTACACCTTC
>TRBV10-3|TRBJ2-5|once|NA
CAISESETQYF
TGTGCCATCAGTGAGTCCGAGACCCAGTACTTC
>TRBV10-1|TRBJ2-3|NA|NA
CASSEGQTDTQYF
TGCGCCAGCAGTGAGGGACAGACAGATACGCAGTATTTT
>TRBV9|TRBJ2-3|NA|NA
CASSIGTSPYTDTQYF
TGTGCCAGCAGCATTGGGACTTCACCGTACACAGATACGCAGTATTTT
>TRBV9|TRBJ2-3|NA|TRBD2
CASKRGDTQYF
TGTGCCAGCAAGCGGGGGGATACGCAGTATTTT
>TRBV9|TRBJ1-6|NA|NA
CASSVKGNSPLHF
TGTGCCAGCAGCGTCAAAGGGAATTCACCCCTCCACTTT
>TRBV4-1|TRBJ1-1|once|NA
CASSQGAGVTKTEAFF
TGCGCCAGCAGCCAAGGGGCGGGAGTTACGAAAACTGAAGCTTTCTTT
>TRBV4-2|TRBJ2-2|NA|TRBD1
CASSQGLGTGGSFGELFF
TGTGCCAGCAGCCAAGGGCTCGGGACAGGGGGATCGTTCGGGGAGCTGTTTTTT
>TRBV15|TRBJ1-1|NA|NA
CATSRDRVIEAFF
TGTGCCACCAGCAGAGATCGGGTCATTGAAGCTTTCTTT
>TRBV18|TRBJ2-3|NA|TRBD1
CASSPNAGQGGGDTQYF
TGTGCCAGCTCACCAAACGCGGGACAGGGAGGAGGTGATACGCAGTATTTT
>TRBV5-1|TRBJ2-3|NA|TRBD1
CASSLGRTGGIDTQYF
TGCGCCAGCAGCTTGGGGCGGACAGGGGGCATAGATACGCAGTATTTT
>TRBV28|TRBJ2-7|NA|NA
CASTLPGQTYEQYF
TGTGCCAGCACCCTTCCCGGACAAACCTACGAGCAGTACTTC
>TRBV19|TRBJ1-5|NA|TRBD1
CASSPTGQANQPQHF
TGTGCCAGTAGTCCAACGGGACAGGCAAATCAGCCCCAGCATTTT
>TRBV19|TRBJ2-6|NA|TRBD1
CASSIQGTGLSGANVLTF
TGTGCCAGTAGTATTCAGGGGACAGGGCTCTCTGGGGCCAACGTCCTGACTTTC
>TRBV18|TRBJ1-5|once|NA
CASSPGSNQPQHF
TGTGCCAGCTCACCGGGGAGCAATCAGCCCCAGCATTTT
>TRBV19|TRBJ1-5|NA|TRBD1
CASSTPPWTGGQPQHF
TGTGCCAGTAGTACGCCTCCTTGGACAGGGGGACAGCCCCAGCATTTT
>TRBV7-9|TRBJ1-1|NA|NA
CASSEGSWAKGTEAFF
TGTGCCAGCAGCGAAGGGTCTTGGGCAAAGGGGACTGAAGCTTTCTTT
>TRBV7-9|TRBJ1-2|NA|TRBD1
CASSFRGTDYGYTF
TGTGCCAGCAGCTTTAGGGGGACAGACTATGGCTACACCTTC